This T cell receptor beta chain originates from a study of Ad26.COV2.S vaccination and SARS-CoV-2 variants. Study results and limitations: Total T cell responses, in the TCR breadth and depth analyses, may have been underestimated. Among vaccine recipients, spike-specific TCR breadth exceeded that of placebo recipients. For non-spike TCRs, breadth in vaccine recipients resembled that in placebo recipients. Substantial post-vaccination breadth of spike-specific CD8+ and CD4+ T cell responses was reported.

The CDR3 loop spans 11 amino acids. The germline V gene encodes CDR1 LNHDA and CDR2 SQIVND (reference sequence). With regard to this clone: Its antigen is undetermined. One junction end disagrees with the germline gene, perhaps due to a read error.

Clones were read by immunoSEQ multiplex PCR, and TCRdb kept only the in-frame ones, dropping some. The repertoire holds roughly 380,000 clones, with about 90% as singletons. The sample in question was peripheral blood, obtained after recovery from COVID-19. The sequence came from a human donor who had recovered from COVID-19. The chain combines TRBV19 with TRBJ1-4, with D possibly being TRBD1 (5 bases). This CDR3 is CASTDSAQAVF. The CDR3 DNA reads as TGTGCCAGTACCGACTCCGCACAGGCGGTCTTT.